The sequence of this TCR beta chain was determined in a study of blood T cell repertoires in COVID-19. Study overall: The United States, Italy and Spain provided the acute and convalescent COVID-19 samples. The analysed material was cDNA or gDNA that came from T cells, B-cell-depleted T cells, or PBMCs.

Per the original data handling: Amplification with reference gene primers provided the estimates of nucleated cell counts. The data were produced by immunoSEQ multiplex PCR, yet TCRdb's version contains in-frame clones alone and is incomplete. From that table come the V and J calls and clone size; the DNA was used to work out D and trimming. The sample gives about 92,000 clones, 80% to 85% of which show up once; about 17% is in the top ten. Input material: peripheral blood. This receptor was taken from a woman at least 80 years old with active or convalescent COVID-19.

The CDR3: CASSFGHRTYEQYF. The CDR3 nucleotides are TGTGCCAGCAGCTTCGGCCACAGAACCTACGAGCAGTACTTC. The chain is built from TRBV5-5 and TRBJ2-7; D gene uncertain. Trimming cost V 2 bases and J 2 bases, with 11 bases left between them. CDR3 length: 14 amino acids. Germline values: CDR1 SGHKS, CDR2 YYEKEE (reference sequence). Together with reference TRBV5-5 and TRBJ2-7, the CDR3 gives the full variable domain: DAGVTQSPTHLIKTRGQQVTLRCSPISGHKSVSWYQQVLGQGPQFIFQYYEKEERGRGNFPDRFSARQFPNYSSELNVNALLLGDSALYLCASSFGHRTYEQYFGPGTRLTVT.